These 9 T cell receptor beta chains were all obtained from the same sample, sequenced in a study of T cells in localized non-small cell lung cancer. Only in-frame clones appear in the TCRdb table, and some are missing; sequencing was by immunoSEQ multiplex PCR. This repertoire shows about 74,000 clones, 65% to 85% found once; its top ten account for 1% to 1.5%. The sample was peripheral blood, taken before any cancer treatment. The receptor set was obtained from a female donor older than 55 with stage I lung adenocarcinoma.

The V call is TRBV5-1, the J call TRBJ2-5, with 7 bases that match TRBD2. CDR1 is SGHRS, CDR2 YFSETQ, per germline. The V and J ends lost 1 base and 5 bases, in that order; junction bases with no gene match: 11. The CDR3 spans 16 residues. In DNA, the CDR3 is TGCGCCAGCAGCTTGAATTACCAGCGGGGAGGGGAGACCCAGTACTTC. This translates into CASSLNYQRGGETQYF.

The chain joins TRBV27 to TRBJ1-1, with no clear D. This CDR3 region has 13 residues. The germline CDR1 and CDR2 sequences are MNHEY and SMNVEV (reference sequence). Trimming left V 2 bases short and J 3 bases short, with 7 bases between. The CDR3 nucleotides are TGTGCCAGCAGTTTAAGGGAGGACACTGAAGCTTTCTTT. Protein sequence: CASSLREDTEAFF.

This chain joins TRBV27 and TRBJ1-1; TRBD1 matches 9 bases. The CDR3 is 14 residues long. Trimming at V came to 8 bases and at J to 5 bases, leaving 9 bases not matched to a gene. Germline loops: CDR1 MNHEY, CDR2 SMNVEV (reference sequence). CDR3 sequence: CASATTGGRTEAFF. The CDR3 DNA follows: TGTGCCAGCGCTACGACAGGGGGAAGGACTGAAGCTTTCTTT.

The V call is TRBV5-5, the J call TRBJ2-3; no clear D. The ends were cut back, 1 base at V and 0 bases at J, with 18 bases in the middle. CDR3 length: 18 residues. CDR1 and CDR2 from the germline V gene are SGHKS and YYEKEE (reference sequence). CDR3 bases: TGTGCCAGCAGCTTGTCCCGCTACCAGACAAGCAGCACAGATACGCAGTATTTT. Translating gives CASSLSRYQTSSTDTQYF.

The chain combines TRBV5-1 with TRBJ2-5; D is perhaps TRBD1 (6 bases). CDR1 is SGHRS and CDR2 is YFSETQ in the germline V gene. CDR3 length equals 13 residues. Trimming cost V 4 bases and J 0 bases, with 7 bases left between them. The CDR3 protein is CASSRTDQETQYF. The CDR3 DNA is TGCGCCAGCAGCCGGACAGACCAAGAGACCCAGTACTTC.

This chain connects TRBV5-1 to TRBJ2-5; D is ambiguous. Germline V gene data show CDR1 as SGHRS and CDR2 as YFSETQ. Deletions cut 4 bases from V and 5 bases from J, with 15 bases between. This CDR3 is 14 amino acids long. Here the CDR3 reads CASSPRAGPETQYF. The CDR3 DNA follows: TGCGCCAGCAGCCCCCGAGCCGGGCCTGAGACCCAGTACTTC.

The genes are TRBV9 and TRBJ2-1, with 13 bases lining up with TRBD2. This CDR3 has 15 residues. Losses at the gene ends were 3 bases for V and 7 bases for J; bases not matched to a gene: 4. Germline CDR1 and CDR2: SGDLS and YYNGEE. The CDR3 sequence is CASSALGLAGNEQFF. The DNA of the CDR3 is TGTGCCAGCAGCGCCTTGGGACTAGCGGGAAATGAGCAGTTCTTC.

The chain couples TRBV11-2 to TRBJ1-2, with D uncertain. V was trimmed by 3 bases and J by 8 bases, leaving 16 bases between them. Germline CDR1 is SGHAT and CDR2 is FQNNGV. The CDR3 sequence is 14 residues long. Written as DNA, the CDR3 is TGTGCCAGCAGCTTCGGATCTGGGATGCGAGGCTACACCTTC. Its protein product is CASSFGSGMRGYTF.

The table lists this clone with a few counts. The gene calls are TRBV14 and TRBJ1-2; perhaps TRBD1 as D (5 bases). CDR3 size: 13 residues. Germline V gene sequence: CDR1 SGHDN, CDR2 FVKESK. The V gene lost 1 base and the J gene lost 2 bases, with 5 bases spanning the gap. The chain's CDR3 is CASSQGQNYGYTF. The CDR3 bases are TGTGCCAGCAGCCAAGGACAGAACTATGGCTACACCTTC.